This T cell receptor beta chain came from a study of metastatic and nonmetastatic thyroid tumors. Whole-study context: Repertoire data that came from the blood and tumor or nodule tissue of malignant and benign thyroid patients were compared.

TCRdb re-analyzed the PCR reads using MiXCR. The table has 25,000 to 30,000 clones, around 24% seen once. Germline V gene sequence: CDR1 MRHNA, CDR2 SNTAGT. V lost 0 bases and J 0 bases, leaving 10 bases between the germline ends. This CDR3 has 16 residues. All patients were untreated before thyroid surgery. Concerning this clone itself: Its matching antigen is unknown.

General observations from the study: In both blood and tumor samples, TCR beta diversity was reported significantly higher for malignant than benign nodules.

The source material was blood. The TCR originated in a female donor with papillary thyroid cancer or a benign thyroid nodule (not recorded which). Some clones in this sample may be carry-over from other donors' samples. This chain connects TRBV6-4 to TRBJ2-3; a possible D gene is TRBD2 (6 bases). The CDR3 DNA is TGTGCCAGCAGTGACTCCCTAGCGTCTAGCACAGATACGCAGTATTTT. It specifies CASSDSLASSTDTQYF.